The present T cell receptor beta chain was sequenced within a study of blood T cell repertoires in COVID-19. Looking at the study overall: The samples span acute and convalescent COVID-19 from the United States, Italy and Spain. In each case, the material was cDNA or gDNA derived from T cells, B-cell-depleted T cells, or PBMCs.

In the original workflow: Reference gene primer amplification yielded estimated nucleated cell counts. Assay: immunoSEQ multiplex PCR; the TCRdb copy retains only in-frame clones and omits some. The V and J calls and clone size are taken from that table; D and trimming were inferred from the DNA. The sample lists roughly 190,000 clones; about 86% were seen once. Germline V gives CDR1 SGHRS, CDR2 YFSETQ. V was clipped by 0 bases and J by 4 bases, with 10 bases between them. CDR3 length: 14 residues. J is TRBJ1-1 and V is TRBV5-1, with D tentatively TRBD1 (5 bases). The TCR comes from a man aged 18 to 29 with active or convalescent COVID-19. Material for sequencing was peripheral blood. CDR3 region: CASSLVGQGTEAFF. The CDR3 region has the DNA TGCGCCAGCAGCTTGGTTGGGCAGGGCACTGAAGCTTTCTTT.